Listed below are T cell receptor beta chains from one sample, sequenced in a study of metastatic and nonmetastatic thyroid tumors. TCRdb re-analyzed the PCR reads using MiXCR. The sample has some 27,000 clones; about 3.9% are singletons. The sample comprised blood. These receptor sequences come from a male donor with papillary thyroid cancer or a benign thyroid nodule (not recorded which). Some clones in this sample may be carry-over from other donors' samples. Each CDR3 is given with its conserved first and last residue. A D gene is named only where the DNA matches it firmly. Clone size is stated in some rows and not others, as once, few, many or a class when expanded.

clone_size: -; j_call: TRBJ1-1; d_call: -; v_call: TRBV7-9; cdr3_aa: CASSFAQDTEAFF; cdr3_nt: TGTGCCAGCAGCTTTGCACAGGACACTGAAGCTTTCTTT
clone_size: many; j_call: TRBJ1-1; d_call: TRBD1; v_call: TRBV10-3; cdr3_aa: CAISESGQTGRGAFF; cdr3_nt: TGTGCCATCAGTGAAAGCGGGCAGACAGGGAGAGGAGCTTTCTTT
clone_size: many; j_call: TRBJ1-5; d_call: -; v_call: TRBV2; cdr3_aa: CASSEGVGAQPQHF; cdr3_nt: TGTGCCAGCAGTGAAGGGGTGGGGGCTCAGCCCCAGCATTTT
clone_size: medium-sized; j_call: TRBJ2-7; d_call: TRBD2; v_call: TRBV6-1; cdr3_aa: CASSGFSGRVNYEQYF; cdr3_nt: TGTGCCAGCAGTGGATTTAGCGGGAGGGTTAACTACGAGCAGTACTTC
clone_size: -; j_call: TRBJ2-7; d_call: -; v_call: TRBV12-3/TRBV12-4; cdr3_aa: CASSNRGQWTSFHEQYF; cdr3_nt: TGTGCCAGCAGCAACAGGGGGCAATGGACTAGCTTCCACGAGCAGTACTTC
clone_size: few; j_call: TRBJ2-7; d_call: TRBD2; v_call: TRBV20-1; cdr3_aa: CSAPQALAGGTDYEQYF; cdr3_nt: TGCAGTGCTCCCCAAGCCCTAGCGGGAGGGACAGATTACGAGCAGTACTTC
clone_size: many; j_call: TRBJ2-3; d_call: TRBD1; v_call: TRBV10-3; cdr3_aa: CAISGGTGDTDTQYF; cdr3_nt: TGTGCCATCAGTGGTGGGACAGGGGACACAGATACGCAGTATTTT
clone_size: -; j_call: TRBJ1-1; d_call: -; v_call: TRBV19; cdr3_aa: CASSYGTDTEAFF; cdr3_nt: TGTGCCAGTAGTTACGGCACAGACACTGAAGCTTTCTTT
clone_size: medium-sized; j_call: TRBJ2-1; d_call: -; v_call: TRBV6-4; cdr3_aa: CASSVGADPDNEQFF; cdr3_nt: TGTGCCAGCAGTGTAGGGGCGGACCCGGACAATGAGCAGTTCTTC
clone_size: many; j_call: TRBJ2-4; d_call: TRBD1; v_call: TRBV2; cdr3_aa: CASRGQLVKNIQYF; cdr3_nt: TGTGCCAGCAGGGGACAGCTGGTCAAAAACATTCAGTACTTC
clone_size: medium-sized; j_call: TRBJ2-3; d_call: -; v_call: TRBV11-2; cdr3_aa: CASSSVGSTDTQYF; cdr3_nt: TGTGCCAGCAGCTCGGTGGGAAGCACAGATACGCAGTATTTT
clone_size: -; j_call: TRBJ2-3; d_call: -; v_call: TRBV12-5; cdr3_aa: CASGLGGDTQYF; cdr3_nt: TGTGCTAGTGGTTTGGGGGGAGATACGCAGTATTTT
clone_size: many; j_call: TRBJ2-7; d_call: -; v_call: TRBV25-1; cdr3_aa: CASSSLGGNEQYF; cdr3_nt: TGTGCCAGCAGCTCCTTAGGGGGAAACGAGCAGTACTTC
clone_size: medium-sized; j_call: TRBJ2-3; d_call: -; v_call: TRBV6-1; cdr3_aa: CASSRDPLAYTQYF; cdr3_nt: TGTGCCAGCAGCCGGGACCCCCTGGCATATACGCAGTATTTT
clone_size: many; j_call: TRBJ2-1; d_call: TRBD2; v_call: TRBV9; cdr3_aa: CASRSFPSGSTSEQFF; cdr3_nt: TGTGCCAGCAGGTCCTTTCCTAGCGGGAGTACTAGTGAGCAGTTCTTC
clone_size: -; j_call: TRBJ2-3; d_call: -; v_call: TRBV19; cdr3_aa: CASSSYRVSTDTQYF; cdr3_nt: TGTGCCAGTAGTTCCTACAGGGTTAGCACAGATACGCAGTATTTT